This record concerns one TCR beta chain sequence. As yet, its antigen is unknown. The time point was: late sampling 161 to 241 days after vaccination in three convalescent patients. Treatment described: approximately nine-day PBMC culture with coronavirus spike peptide pools or control peptides (ViraFEST assay). At both days 3 and 7, half the medium was replaced with fresh IL-2 medium. CD4+ T cells were isolated by negative selection after more than eight days of culture. These data are taken from a study of vaccination and CD4 T cells after COVID-19. CD4+ T cells that had been cultured provided DNA sequenced with the Oncomine TCR Beta short-read assay. TCRdb re-derived calls from the PCR reads in MiXCR, one entry per CDR3 protein. Of more than 20,000 distinct CDR3 sequences in the sample, roughly 43% are singletons; the top ten hold approximately 4.9%. Germline-derived CDR1 and CDR2 are DFQATT and SNEGSKA (reference sequence). This CDR3 has 10 amino acids. V lost 4 bases and J lost 11, with 11 bases in between.

Material: CD4+ T cells from blood, cultured in vitro, obtained about 7 months after SARS-CoV-2 vaccination. The chain recombines TRBV20-1 with TRBJ1-1; D unclear. The clonotype was recovered from a human donor who had recovered from COVID-19. The CDR3 sequence: CSAIYVRAFF. CDR3 bases: TGCAGTGCTATATATGTTCGTGCTTTCTTT.